These T cell receptor beta chains were read from a single sample in a study of T cell responses to AZD1222 COVID-19 vaccine. Libraries were prepared by immunoSEQ multiplex PCR; TCRdb keeps only in-frame clonotypes and omits some of them. The repertoire has approximately 190,000 clones, 85% to 95% of them found once; the top ten carry approximately 1.3%. Sequencing was performed on peripheral blood, taken on day 0 of AZD1222 vaccination. Every receptor here comes from an adult in good health. Both conserved end residues are part of each CDR3. Each record gives: V gene, J gene, clone size, D gene, CDR3 DNA, CDR3 protein. The D gene is left open where the match is weak. Size values are once, few and many counts, or a class for expanded clones, and some rows have none.

>TRBV18|TRBJ2-6|.|TRBD1
TGTGCCAGCTCACCGGTTGCAGGGGGAATCTCTGGGGCCAACGTCCTGACTTTC
CASSPVAGGISGANVLTF
>TRBV7-9|TRBJ1-3|.|.
TGTGCCAGCAGCTTAGGACGGGATAGTGGAAACACCATATATTTT
CASSLGRDSGNTIYF
>TRBV6-2/TRBV6-3|TRBJ1-2|.|.
TGTGCCAGCAGTTACCTCGGGTATGGCTACACCTTC
CASSYLGYGYTF
>TRBV19|TRBJ1-6|.|TRBD1
TGTGCCAGTAGTATCTGGCAGGGGGCCTTCTCCTATAATTCACCCCTCCACTTT
CASSIWQGAFSYNSPLHF
>TRBV3-1/TRBV3-2|TRBJ2-5|.|.
TGTGCCAGCAGCCCGTATACAGGGCGAGGGGAGACCCAGTACTTC
CASSPYTGRGETQYF
>TRBV30|TRBJ1-6|few|.
TGTGCCTGGAGTGCCCTGACGGCTTATAATTCACCCCTCCACTTT
CAWSALTAYNSPLHF
>TRBV2|TRBJ1-4|.|.
TGTGCCAGCAGTGATCTGGGCGGTGAAAAACTGTTTTTT
CASSDLGGEKLFF
>TRBV4-2|TRBJ1-5|once|.
TGTGCCAGCAGCCAAGATTTGGCCGCTAGCAATCAGCCCCAGCATTTT
CASSQDLAASNQPQHF
>TRBV7-2|TRBJ2-3|.|.
TGTGCCAGCAGCTTGGCGGGACGGATTAGCACAGATACGCAGTATTTT
CASSLAGRISTDTQYF
>TRBV18|TRBJ1-2|.|.
TGTGCCAGCTCATCCTCACAGGGCGTAGTAGGCTACACCTTC
CASSSSQGVVGYTF
>TRBV4-3|TRBJ2-1|.|.
TGCGCCAGCAGCCAAGTTACCGGAGACAATGAGCAGTTCTTC
CASSQVTGDNEQFF
>TRBV3-1/TRBV3-2|TRBJ2-2|.|.
TGTGCCAGCAGCCAATCGATCCAGACGAACACCGGGGAGCTGTTTTTT
CASSQSIQTNTGELFF
>TRBV19|TRBJ1-6|.|.
TGTGCCAGTAGTCCCGGCCGGAGGGTCGTTTCACCCCTCCACTTT
CASSPGRRVVSPLHF
>TRBV27|TRBJ2-3|.|TRBD1
TGTGCCAGCAGGGACAGGGGTTTGCTCCCAGATACGCAGTATTTT
CASRDRGLLPDTQYF
>TRBV28|TRBJ2-7|.|.
TGTGCCAGCAGTTTTAGTGGAGAGCAGTACTTC
CASSFSGEQYF
>TRBV18|TRBJ1-4|.|.
TGTGCCAGCTCACCACCGGGTAGTAATGAAAAACTGTTTTTT
CASSPPGSNEKLFF
>TRBV7-9|TRBJ2-3|.|.
TGTGCCAGCAGCCTGACTAGGACTACAGATACGCAGTATTTT
CASSLTRTTDTQYF
>TRBV11-3|TRBJ2-2|.|.
TGTGCCAGCAGAGGGCAGGGAGAATCCGGGGAGCTGTTTTTT
CASRGQGESGELFF
>TRBV21-1|TRBJ2-2|few|.
TGTGCCAGCCCCAAAAGGAGGGAATGCGGGGAGCTGTTTTTT
CASPKRRECGELFF
>TRBV18|TRBJ1-2|.|TRBD1
TGTGCCAGCTCACCACCCGGGACAGGGGTCTATGGCTACACCTTC
CASSPPGTGVYGYTF
>TRBV2|TRBJ1-6|.|.
TGTGCCAGCAGTGATCGCTTGGGTTCACCCCTCCACTTT
CASSDRLGSPLHF
>TRBV2|TRBJ1-4|once|TRBD1
TGTGCCAGCAAATATAGCCCGGGACAGGGCGCTGAAAAACTGTTTTTT
CASKYSPGQGAEKLFF
>TRBV14|TRBJ1-5|once|.
TGTGCCAGCAGCCAATATGGGAGTCAGCCCCAGCATTTT
CASSQYGSQPQHF